The T cell receptor (beta chain) described here comes from a study of human T cells and chemical hapten exposure. As for the study in general: Per-sample TCR yield variability stemmed mainly from small pooled library volume differences.

Trimming shortened V by 2 bases and J by 3 bases, and 10 bases separated the two germline ends. CDR3 length equals 15 residues. CDR1 and CDR2 from the germline V gene are SNHLY and FYNNEI. Time point meaning: pre-sensitization, week 0. Treatment of the sample: therapeutic diphenylcyclopropenone sensitization with weekly scalp DPC. Overall study results and limits: Expanded TCR counts at PT1 went up together with patch test score, a positive correlation.

This clonotype was seen only a few times. Its antigen remains unidentified. Individual cDNA molecules had unique molecular identifiers attached to them by the library. TCRdb analysed the RACE reads with MiXCR anew, one entry per CDR3 protein. The table includes roughly 110,000 distinct CDR3 sequences, 10% to 15% detected once. Sequencing used whole blood, obtained in connection with sensitization to the hapten diphenylcyclopropenone (DPC). This rearrangement joins TRBV2 to TRBJ1-4, with no clear D. This TCR derives from a woman aged 45-65 years with alopecia areata. Some clones in this sample may be carry-over from other donors' samples. Here the CDR3 reads CASSEPRGANEKLFF. CDR3 nucleotides: TGTGCCAGCAGTGAACCCCGGGGAGCTAATGAAAAACTGTTTTTT.